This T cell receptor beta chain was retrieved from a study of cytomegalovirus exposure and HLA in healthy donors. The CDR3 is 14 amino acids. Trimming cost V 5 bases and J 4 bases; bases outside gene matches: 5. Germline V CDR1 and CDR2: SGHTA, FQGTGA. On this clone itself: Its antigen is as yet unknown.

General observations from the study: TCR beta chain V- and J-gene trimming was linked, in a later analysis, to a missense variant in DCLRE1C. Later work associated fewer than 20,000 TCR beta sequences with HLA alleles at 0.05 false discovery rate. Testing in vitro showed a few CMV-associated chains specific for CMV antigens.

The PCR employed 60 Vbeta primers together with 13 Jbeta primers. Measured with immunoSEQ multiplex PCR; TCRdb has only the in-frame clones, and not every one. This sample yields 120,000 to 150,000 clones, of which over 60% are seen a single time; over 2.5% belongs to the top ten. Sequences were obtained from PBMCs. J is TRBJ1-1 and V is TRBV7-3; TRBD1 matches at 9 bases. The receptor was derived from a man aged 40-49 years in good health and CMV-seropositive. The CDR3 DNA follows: TGTGCCAGCAGCGCCACAGGGGGCAGCACTGAAGCTTTCTTT. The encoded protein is CASSATGGSTEAFF.